The source of this T cell receptor (beta chain) is a study of T cells in women clearing cervical HPV infection. On the study more broadly: Case blood was drawn when the lesion was first found; control blood after infection became undetectable.

TCR beta CDR3 amplified by multiplex PCR from approximately 1,200 ng genomic DNA. TCRdb keeps only in-frame clones here, not all; method: immunoSEQ multiplex PCR. The sample has around 17,000 clones; the top ten hold about 7.2%. Study-level results: Cases and controls were distinguished at AUC about 0.86 by richness and V genes.

About this clone: The antigen is not known.

The source material was blood buffy coat. This sequence originates from a woman aged 18 to 75 with a cervical HPV16 infection that either progressed to CIN3+ or cleared (not recorded which).

The DNA read from the CDR3 is TGTGCCAGCAGTGTTCACGCTAGCGTGGGTGAG. Its protein product is CASSVHASVGE. The CDR3, in full, reads CASSVHASVGEQFF. The chain is built from TRBV6-4 and TRBJ2-1; a possible D gene is TRBD2 (6 bases). Coverage ceases 3 residues before the CDR3 finishes, and the germline J gene fills in the end. CDR1 is MRHNA and CDR2 is SNTAGT in the germline V gene. The V end lost 4 bases, the J end lost 9 bases, and 16 bases lay between the germline ends. The CDR3 sequence is 14 residues long.